This T cell receptor (beta chain) was found in a study of regulatory T cells in long-lasting Graves disease. The table lists this clonotype with a few counts. Arm-PCR of CDR3 regions and iRepertoire HTBI primers were the basis on which TCR beta libraries were built. One entry per CDR3 protein results from TCRdb running MiXCR on the multiplex PCR reads. The table has 600,000 to 650,000 distinct CDR3 sequences, roughly 15% seen once. Germline V gene sequence: CDR1 SQVTM, CDR2 ANQGSEA. The CDR3 runs 18 residues. V lost 3 bases and J lost 0; bases outside the gene matches: 5. Time point: newly diagnosed GD, antithyroid drugs for less than 3 months. The TCR library was prepared using RNA isolated from PBMCs. Separately, the same data were catalogued under a study of T cells in Graves' hyperthyroidism and ophthalmopathy. That work contributes: The study used the HTBI primer set for a first-round RT-PCR of the TCR CDR3. A model built on 13 V-J features separated ophthalmopathy from stable hyperthyroidism.

The origin of this receptor is a woman aged 25 to 39 with Graves disease. The starting material was peripheral blood mononuclear cells (PBMCs), obtained at new diagnosis, from a patient treated with antithyroid drugs. This chain connects TRBV29-1 to TRBJ2-1; 16 nucleotides align to TRBD2. The CDR3 region has the DNA TGCAGCGTTGAGGGACTAGCGGGAGGGGGGAGCTCCTACAATGAGCAGTTCTTC. Its translation is CSVEGLAGGGSSYNEQFF.